These 4 T cell receptor beta chains came from one sample sequenced in a study of early T cells in non-severe SARS-CoV-2 infection. MiXCR, applied by TCRdb to the 5' RACE reads, yields one record per CDR3 protein. The sample lists about 22,000 distinct CDR3 sequences, 4.5% to 5% seen once, with under 20% in the top ten. Material: whole blood. The receptors here all came from an adult who was a healthcare worker with PCR-confirmed SARS-CoV-2 infection or an uninfected control (not recorded which).

This clonotype has a handful of counts. The chain joins TRBV19 to TRBJ2-5; 7 bases match TRBD2. The CDR3 consists of 16 residues. Trimming removed 6 bases from V and 5 bases from J; junction bases left unmatched: 15. Germline CDR1 is LNHDA and CDR2 is SQIVND (reference sequence). The CDR3 DNA reads as TGTGCCAGTAGCAAGAGGGTGGGAGCGGGGATGGAGACCCAGTACTTC. It yields the protein CASSKRVGAGMETQYF. The variable domain in full, completed from reference TRBV19 and TRBJ2-5, reads DGGITQSPKYLFRKEGQNVTLSCEQNLNHDAMYWYRQDPGQGLRLIYYSQIVNDFQKGDIAEGYSVSREKKESFPLTVTSAQKNPTAFYLCASSKRVGAGMETQYFGPGTRLLVL.

This clonotype was recorded many times. The chain carries TRBV7-8 and TRBJ2-7, with D perhaps TRBD1 (5 bases). The germline gives CDR1 SGHVS, CDR2 FQNEAQ. The CDR3 runs 12 residues. V was trimmed by 3 bases and J by 4 bases, leaving 7 bases between them. CDR3: CASSLQGYEQYF. DNA for the CDR3: TGTGCCAGCAGCTTGCAGGGTTACGAGCAGTACTTC.

This clonotype was seen ten or more times. The chain carries TRBV7-6 and TRBJ1-6; 7 bases line up with TRBD1. V trimming: 7 bases; J trimming: 7 bases; junction bases outside the gene matches: 10. Germline V gives CDR1 SGHVS, CDR2 FNYEAQ. The length of the CDR3 is 15 residues. Written as DNA, the CDR3 is TGTGCCAGCACCCCTACGGCAGGGGGAAATTCACCCCTCCACTTT. It specifies CASTPTAGGNSPLHF.

By its share, this clonotype is medium-sized. The chain has TRBV29-1 and TRBJ1-4; a weak D match, TRBD1 (5 bases). CDR3 size: 13 residues. Germline CDR1 is SQVTM and CDR2 is ANQGSEA. The V gene lost 5 bases and the J gene lost 3 bases, with 10 bases spanning the gap. The CDR3, as DNA: TGCAGCGTTCCCGGGGGATCTAATGAAAAACTGTTTTTT. Residues: CSVPGGSNEKLFF.